This TCR beta chain was recovered during a study of regulatory T cells in long-lasting Graves disease (dated by TCRdb to 2020 to 2023). Background for the entire study: Newly diagnosed Graves' disease patients had taken antithyroid drugs for less than 3 months. This study used TCR sequencing and RNA sequencing of peripheral blood to compare persistent Graves' disease patients against newly diagnosed Graves' disease patients. The study took place in China and was registered as a clinical trial. A total of about 35 samples underwent TCR sequencing: some 13 from persistent and roughly 20 from newly diagnosed Graves' disease patients. What the research found in general, with its limitations: The authors acknowledged the small sample size as a limitation that may reduce accuracy. More public clonotypes were shared among persistent patients (around 2,600) than among newly diagnosed patients (roughly 960). Sequencing and analysis were restricted to the TCR beta chain. The study examined only peripheral blood because the primary lesion, thyroid tissue, could not be accessed. Compared with newly diagnosed patients, persistent Graves' disease patients had lower TCR Shannon entropy and fewer highly expanded clones, which suggests clonal expansion.

The library relied on multiplex PCR. Sequencer: Illumina HiSeq 4000. iRepertoire HTBI primers and Arm-PCR amplification of CDR3 regions were used to construct TCR beta libraries. Before sequencing, the PCR products underwent gel purification. Per the authors' processing: Gene usage analysis of CDR3 amino acid clonotypes used the approximately 62 TRBV and around 13 TRBJ segments found across samples. Filtered high-quality paired reads were merged into contigs using COPE and FqMerger. Contigs were aligned with BLAST to IMGT TRBV, TRBD and TRBJ reference genes, and CDR3 was defined per IMGT. Any clonotype with a frequency above 0.1% was classified as a highly expanded clone. Shannon entropy was used to measure repertoire diversity, and the Gini coefficient was used to measure V-J evenness. Public clonotypes were defined as clonotypes shared by more than one individual. TCRdb reanalyzed the raw reads on its own, using fastp at Q25 for trimming and MiXCR for clone calling, and kept in-frame beta chains. Every entry covers one CDR3 protein and lists the most common genes and DNA from its rows. TCRdb's processing, not the authors', yielded these V and J calls. The sample has about 540,000 distinct CDR3 sequences on record, about 14% of them singletons. Jointly, the top ten make up roughly 10% of the sample.

The meaning of the sample's time point label: newly diagnosed GD, antithyroid drugs for less than 3 months. For both TCR sequencing and RNA sequencing, RNA was extracted from PBMCs using TRIzol. The diagnosis of Graves' disease was made according to American Thyroid Association guidelines. Recruitment of patients was carried out at an endocrinology department in Xi'an, China. Each patient gave about 8.1 milliliters of peripheral blood, collected in an EDTA anticoagulant tube. Ficoll Paque Plus density gradient separation was used to isolate PBMCs, and no further T cell sorting was performed. An Agilent 2100 Bioanalyzer and agarose gel were used to check RNA quality, while a NanoDrop 2000 measured RNA concentration. This clonotype was picked up many times. Its recognized antigen is unknown. No base quality information exists; no much larger clone differs at one position. These data were also reused for a study on T cells in Graves' hyperthyroidism and ophthalmopathy. According to the second study: Stable Graves' hyperthyroidism was defined as no progression to ophthalmopathy during 18 months of follow-up. Hyperthyroidism patients were aged 18 to 65 years and newly diagnosed, with disease duration of less than 2 months. Exclusion was applied to patients with uncontrolled infections, other autoimmune diseases, pregnancy or lactation. Diagnoses relied on clinical symptoms, serum thyroxine and TRAb, thyroid ultrasound and orbital computed tomography. The TCR CDR3 was subjected to a first round of RT-PCR using the HTBI primer set and the Qiagen OneStep RT-PCR kit. Most expanded thyroid clonotypes (frequency above 0.001) were also detected in blood, suggesting blood repertoires may reflect thyroid immune responses. Ophthalmopathy was separated from stable hyperthyroidism by a 13 V-J signature model, with around 90% sensitivity and just over 81% specificity obtained in cross-validation and 80%/75% obtained in testing. During validation, the model predicted progression to ophthalmopathy a median of about 6.5 months ahead of onset, with almost 71% sensitivity and about 72% specificity. A discovery cohort of fewer than 110 patients, 43 with Graves' ophthalmopathy and 57 with stable Graves' hyperthyroidism, was used to find distinguishing TCR V-J signatures. Prospective prediction of ophthalmopathy was tested in an independent validation cohort of approximately 19 hyperthyroidism patients and around 16 patients who later progressed to ophthalmopathy. The 95 to 100 discovery patients were divided at random into training and test sets in a 7:3 ratio. In addition, the study compared T-cell repertoires in thyroid tissue and in blood from several Graves' hyperthyroidism patients. Following sampling, methimazole starting at 30 mg daily was given to hyperthyroidism patients, and high-dose intravenous methylprednisolone was given to ophthalmopathy patients. Libraries were constructed in a second round of multiplex PCR, after which size selection and purification were carried out. The libraries were sequenced on an Illumina HiSeq2000 using paired-end 100 bp reads. SOAPnuke was used to process the raw data, with reads discarded if the reads contained adapters or uncalled bases, had a mean Phred below 15, or lacked an exact constant-primer or identifier match. COPE v1.2.5 was used to merge high-quality paired reads, and clonotypes were defined as unique nucleotide sequences. MiTCR v1.1 was used to align clonotypes to the IMGT TRBV, TRBD and TRBJ reference segments. The analysis included only V-J combinations with a frequency above 0.0001, which together covered approximately 99% of the repertoires. A TCS score was defined as the ratio of F50 (clonal expansion) to E x V (chaos), with BLOSUM62-based TCRdist applied between CDR3 peptides within each V-J. Welch's t-statistics and random forest reduced around 520 V-J features to roughly 13, which were used in a naive Bayes classifier (R e1071). No statistical method was used to fix the sample size in advance, and group allocation was not hidden from the investigators. The paper reports TCR Vbeta CDR3 sequencing of approximately 140 peripheral blood samples: around 41 ophthalmopathy, 70 to 85 hyperthyroidism and around 17 progressor patients.

This specimen was peripheral blood mononuclear cells (PBMCs), taken at new diagnosis, from a patient treated with antithyroid drugs. The sequence was collected from a man aged 25-45 years with Graves disease. Donor details come from another sample of the same person, matched by shared clones.

The CDR3 protein: CSALPGTSEYQETQYF. At the DNA level, the sequence is TGCAGTGCTTTACCCGGGACTAGCGAGTACCAAGAGACCCAGTACTTC. The receptor chain draws on TRBV20-1 and TRBJ2-5; 10 bases in between match TRBD2. For this chain, trimming is 5 bases at the V end and 0 bases at the J end, and the number of junction bases without a gene match is 9. The CDR3, cysteine through phenylalanine, is 16 amino acids long. The kept DNA is CDR3 alone, 48 bases in frame from the first base. As encoded in the germline V gene (reference sequence), CDR1 is DFQATT while CDR2 is SNEGSKA.